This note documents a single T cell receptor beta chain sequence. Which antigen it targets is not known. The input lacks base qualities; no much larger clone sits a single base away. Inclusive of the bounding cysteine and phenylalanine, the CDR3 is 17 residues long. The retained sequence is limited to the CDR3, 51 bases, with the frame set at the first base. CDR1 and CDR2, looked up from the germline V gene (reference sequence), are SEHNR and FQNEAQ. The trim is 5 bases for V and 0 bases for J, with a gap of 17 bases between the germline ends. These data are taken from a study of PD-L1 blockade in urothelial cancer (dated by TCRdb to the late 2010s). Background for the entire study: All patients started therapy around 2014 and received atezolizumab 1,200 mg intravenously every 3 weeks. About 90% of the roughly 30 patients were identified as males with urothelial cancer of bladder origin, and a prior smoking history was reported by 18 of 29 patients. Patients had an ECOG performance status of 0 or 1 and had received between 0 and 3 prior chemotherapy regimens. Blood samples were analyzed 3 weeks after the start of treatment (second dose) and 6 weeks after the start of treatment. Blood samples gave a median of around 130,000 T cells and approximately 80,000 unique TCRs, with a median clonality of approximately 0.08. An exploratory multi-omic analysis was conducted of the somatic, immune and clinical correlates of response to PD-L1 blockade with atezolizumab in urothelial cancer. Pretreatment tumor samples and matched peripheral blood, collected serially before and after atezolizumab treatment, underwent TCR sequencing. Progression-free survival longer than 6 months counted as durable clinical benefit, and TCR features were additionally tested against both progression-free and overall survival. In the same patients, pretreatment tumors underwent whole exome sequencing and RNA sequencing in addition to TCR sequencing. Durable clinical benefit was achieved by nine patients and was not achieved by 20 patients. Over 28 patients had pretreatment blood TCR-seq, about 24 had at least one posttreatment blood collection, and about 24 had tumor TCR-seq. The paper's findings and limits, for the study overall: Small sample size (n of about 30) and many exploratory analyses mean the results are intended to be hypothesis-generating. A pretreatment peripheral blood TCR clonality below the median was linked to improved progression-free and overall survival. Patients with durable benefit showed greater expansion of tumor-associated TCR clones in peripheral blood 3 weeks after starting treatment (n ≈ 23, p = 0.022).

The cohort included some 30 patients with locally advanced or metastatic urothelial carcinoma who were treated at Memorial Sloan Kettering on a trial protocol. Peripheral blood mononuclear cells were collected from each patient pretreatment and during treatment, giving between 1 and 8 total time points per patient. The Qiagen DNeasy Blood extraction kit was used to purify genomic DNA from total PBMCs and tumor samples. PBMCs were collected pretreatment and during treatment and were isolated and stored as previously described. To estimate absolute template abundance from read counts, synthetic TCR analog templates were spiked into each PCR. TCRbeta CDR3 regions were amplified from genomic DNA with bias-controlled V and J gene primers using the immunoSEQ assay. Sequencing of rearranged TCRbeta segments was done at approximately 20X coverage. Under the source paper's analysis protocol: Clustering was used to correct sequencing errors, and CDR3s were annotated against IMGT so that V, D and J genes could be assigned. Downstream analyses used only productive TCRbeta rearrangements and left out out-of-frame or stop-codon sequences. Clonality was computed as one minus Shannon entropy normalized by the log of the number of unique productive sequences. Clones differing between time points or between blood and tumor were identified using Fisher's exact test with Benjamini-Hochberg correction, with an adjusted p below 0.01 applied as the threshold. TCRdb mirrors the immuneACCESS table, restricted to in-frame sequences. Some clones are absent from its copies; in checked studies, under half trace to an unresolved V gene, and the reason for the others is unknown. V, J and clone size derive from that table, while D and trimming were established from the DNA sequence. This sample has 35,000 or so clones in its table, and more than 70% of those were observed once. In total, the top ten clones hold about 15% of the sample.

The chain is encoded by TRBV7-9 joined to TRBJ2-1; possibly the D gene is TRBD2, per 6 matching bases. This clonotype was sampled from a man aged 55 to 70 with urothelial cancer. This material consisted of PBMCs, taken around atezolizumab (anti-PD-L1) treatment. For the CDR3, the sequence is CASSPLGGRSSYNEQFF. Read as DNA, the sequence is TGTGCCAGCAGCCCACTAGGAGGGAGAAGCTCCTACAATGAGCAGTTCTTC.